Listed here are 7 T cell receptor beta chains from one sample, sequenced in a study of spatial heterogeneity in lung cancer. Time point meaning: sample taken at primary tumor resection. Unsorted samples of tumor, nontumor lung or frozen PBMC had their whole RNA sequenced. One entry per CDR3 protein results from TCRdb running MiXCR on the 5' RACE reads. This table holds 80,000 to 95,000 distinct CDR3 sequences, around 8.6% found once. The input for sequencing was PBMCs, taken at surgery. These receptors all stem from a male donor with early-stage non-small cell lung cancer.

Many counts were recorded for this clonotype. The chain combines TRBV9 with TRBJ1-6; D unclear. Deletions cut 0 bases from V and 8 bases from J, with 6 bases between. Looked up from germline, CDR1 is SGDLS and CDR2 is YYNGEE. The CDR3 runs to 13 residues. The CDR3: CASSVAPDSPLHF. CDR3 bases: TGTGCCAGCAGCGTAGCCCCTGATTCACCCCTCCACTTT.

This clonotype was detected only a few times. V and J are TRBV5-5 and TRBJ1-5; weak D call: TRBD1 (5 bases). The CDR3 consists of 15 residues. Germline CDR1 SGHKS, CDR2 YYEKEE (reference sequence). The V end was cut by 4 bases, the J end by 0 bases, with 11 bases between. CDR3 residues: CASSPRENSNQPQHF. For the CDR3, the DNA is TGTGCCAGCAGCCCCAGGGAGAATAGCAATCAGCCCCAGCATTTT.

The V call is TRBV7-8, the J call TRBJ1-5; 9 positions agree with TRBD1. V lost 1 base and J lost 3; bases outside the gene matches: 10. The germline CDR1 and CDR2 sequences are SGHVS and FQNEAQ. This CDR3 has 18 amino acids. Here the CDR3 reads CASSLERTGAATNQPQHF. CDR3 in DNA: TGTGCCAGCAGCTTAGAAAGGACAGGGGCCGCAACCAATCAGCCCCAGCATTTT. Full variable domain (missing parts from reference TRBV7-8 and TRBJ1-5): GAGVSQSPRYKVAKRGQDVALRCDPISGHVSLFWYQQALGQGPEFLTYFQNEAQLDKSGLPSDRFFAERPEGSVSTLKIQRTQQEDSAVYLCASSLERTGAATNQPQHFGDGTRLSIL.

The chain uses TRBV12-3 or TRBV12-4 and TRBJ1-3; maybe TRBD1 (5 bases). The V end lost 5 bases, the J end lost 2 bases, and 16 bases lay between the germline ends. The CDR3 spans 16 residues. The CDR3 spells CASSAPGTLTGNTIYF. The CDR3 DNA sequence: TGTGCCAGCAGTGCCCCCGGGACTCTAACTGGAAACACCATATATTTT.

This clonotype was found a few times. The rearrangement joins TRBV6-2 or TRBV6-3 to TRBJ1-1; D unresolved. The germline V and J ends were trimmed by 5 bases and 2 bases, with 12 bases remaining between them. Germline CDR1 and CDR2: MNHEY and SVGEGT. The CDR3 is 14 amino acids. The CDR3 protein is CASSDPGSNTEAFF. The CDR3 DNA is TGTGCCAGCAGTGATCCCGGGAGTAACACTGAAGCTTTCTTT.

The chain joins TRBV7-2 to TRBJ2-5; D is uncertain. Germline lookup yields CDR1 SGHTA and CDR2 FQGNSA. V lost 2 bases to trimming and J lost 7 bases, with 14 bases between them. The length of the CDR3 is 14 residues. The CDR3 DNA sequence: TGTGCCAGCAGCTTATATCAGCAGCGCGGGACCCAGTACTTC. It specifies CASSLYQQRGTQYF.

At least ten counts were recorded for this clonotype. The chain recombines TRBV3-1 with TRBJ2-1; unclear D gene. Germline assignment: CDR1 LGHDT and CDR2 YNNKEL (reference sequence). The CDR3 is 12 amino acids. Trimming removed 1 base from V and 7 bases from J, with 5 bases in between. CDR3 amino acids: CASSQVGNEQFF. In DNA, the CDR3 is TGTGCCAGCAGCCAAGTGGGGAATGAGCAGTTCTTC.